One and the same sample provided the 22 T cell receptor beta chains below, sequenced in a study of cytomegalovirus exposure and HLA in healthy donors. The study ran its PCR with 60 Vbeta and 13 Jbeta primers. The repertoire was sequenced with immunoSEQ multiplex PCR; TCRdb's copy has only in-frame clones and lacks some. The sample lists tens of thousands of clones; approximately 64% were seen once. The specimen was PBMCs. All receptors come from a boy aged 5-17 years in good health and CMV-seropositive.

The genes are TRBV7-8 and TRBJ2-1, with D uncertain. Deletions cut 5 bases from V and 4 bases from J, with 6 bases between. The CDR3 has 12 amino acids. Per germline, CDR1 SGHVS and CDR2 FQNEAQ. The CDR3 coding sequence is TGTGCCAGCAGCCACGGTTACAATGAGCAGTTCTTC. Translating it yields CASSHGYNEQFF.

This clone was observed once. J is TRBJ1-5 and V is TRBV6-1; D is unresolved. CDR3 length: 15 residues. Germline V gene sequence: CDR1 MNHNS, CDR2 SASEGT. V was pared by 2 bases and J by 6 bases, with 14 bases between. This CDR3 is CASSESVPGGQPQHF. As DNA, the CDR3 is TGTGCCAGCAGTGAAAGTGTTCCGGGAGGTCAGCCCCAGCATTTT.

The rearrangement uses TRBV30 and TRBJ2-1; no clear D gene. Germline V gene sequence: CDR1 GTSNPN, CDR2 SVGIG (reference sequence). V shed 3 bases and J shed 2 bases, with 5 bases lying between them. The CDR3 is 12 residues long. The CDR3 region is CAWSPAYNEQFF. CDR3 in DNA: TGTGCCTGGAGCCCGGCCTACAATGAGCAGTTCTTC.

V gene TRBV6-4 combines with J gene TRBJ2-7; 14 bases line up with TRBD2. The CDR3 has 15 amino acids. Trimming took 4 bases from V and 1 from J; bases not matched to a gene: 0. Germline V CDR1 and CDR2: MRHNA, SNTAGT. The CDR3 DNA reads TGTGCCAGCAGTGGACTAGCGGGAGGGTCCTACGAGCAGTACTTC. Translation: CASSGLAGGSYEQYF.

The chain combines TRBV5-1 with TRBJ2-1, with 10 nucleotides matching TRBD2. Per germline, CDR1 SGHRS and CDR2 YFSETQ. V dropped 0 bases and J dropped 1; count of bases not matched to a gene: 7. The CDR3 is made up of 18 amino acids. The CDR3 spells CASSLEASGSSSYNEQFF. The CDR3 coding sequence is TGCGCCAGCAGCTTGGAAGCTAGCGGGAGTTCGTCCTACAATGAGCAGTTCTTC.

The chain combines TRBV5-6 with TRBJ1-1; a weak D match, TRBD1 (6 bases). This CDR3 has 14 amino acids. Trimming removed 2 bases from V and 7 bases from J, with 15 bases in between. CDR1 is SGHDT and CDR2 is YYEEEE in the germline V gene. For the CDR3, the DNA is TGTGCCAGCAGCTTAAATACAGGGTGGGTTGAAGCTTTCTTT. As protein: CASSLNTGWVEAFF. Together with reference TRBV5-6 and TRBJ1-1, the CDR3 gives the full variable domain: DAGVTQSPTHLIKTRGQQVTLRCSPKSGHDTVSWYQQALGQGPQFIFQYYEEEERQRGNFPDRFSGHQFPNYSSELNVNALLLGDSALYLCASSLNTGWVEAFFGQGTRLTVV.

The rearrangement uses TRBV19 and TRBJ1-3, with TRBD1 as a possible D gene (5 bases). Trimming took off 3 bases at V and 1 base at J, with 7 bases between the two ends. Germline V gene lookup returns CDR1 LNHDA and CDR2 SQIVND (reference sequence). This CDR3 contains 14 residues. Here the CDR3 DNA reads TGTGCCAGTAGTATGGGGACTTCTGGAAACACCATATATTTT. This gives the protein CASSMGTSGNTIYF.

The chain uses TRBV9 and TRBJ2-7, with TRBD1 matching over 9 bases. Germline CDR1 reads SGDLS; CDR2 reads YYNGEE. V lost 4 bases and J lost 3; bases outside the gene matches: 8. The CDR3 is 15 residues long. In DNA form, the CDR3 reads TGTGCCAGCAGCCCTCGGACAGGGGCCGACTACGAGCAGTACTTC. The encoded protein is CASSPRTGADYEQYF.

The V gene is TRBV12-5, the J gene TRBJ1-2; TRBD1 aligns across 11 bases. After removal of 7 bases from V and 8 bases from J, the junction contained 9 bases not matched to a gene. This CDR3 contains 14 residues. Germline CDR1 is LGHNT and CDR2 is FRNRAP. The CDR3 is CASDKGQGAQGYTF. CDR3 nucleotide sequence: TGTGCTAGTGACAAAGGACAGGGGGCTCAAGGCTACACCTTC. Together with reference TRBV12-5 and TRBJ1-2, the CDR3 gives the full variable domain: DARVTQTPRHKVTEMGQEVTMRCQPILGHNTVFWYRQTMMQGLELLAYFRNRAPLDDSGMPKDRFSAEMPDATLATLKIQPSEPRDSAVYFCASDKGQGAQGYTFGSGTRLTVV.

This chain connects TRBV5-3 to TRBJ2-3, with D tentatively TRBD2 (5 bases). TRBV5-3 is placed among ORFs of uncertain function. CDR3 length: 14 residues. Between the trimmed V and J ends, which lost 7 bases and 6 bases, there was a span of 18 bases. CDR3 bases: TGTGCCAGATGCCCGGAGGACCCCGAGGATACGCAGTATTTT. Protein product: CARCPEDPEDTQYF.

CDR3 sequence reads: CASSPPLTGLDEQYF. DNA of the CDR3: TGTGCCAGCAGTCCCCCCCTGACAGGACTGGACGAGCAGTACTTC. The chain couples TRBV27 to TRBJ2-7; D is perhaps TRBD1 (6 bases). Trimming took off 5 bases at V and 5 bases at J, with 19 bases between the two ends. CDR1 MNHEY and CDR2 SMNVEV come from the germline V gene (reference sequence). This CDR3 contains 15 residues.

J is TRBJ2-5 and V is TRBV5-1, with no clear D. The CDR3 contains 12 residues. Trimming pared 4 bases from V and 5 bases from J, leaving 9 bases between. Germline CDR1 is SGHRS and CDR2 is YFSETQ. For the CDR3, the DNA is TGCGCCAGCAGCCCCGGTCGGGAGACCCAGTACTTC. Protein sequence: CASSPGRETQYF.

This clone was counted a single time. V usage is TRBV5-1 and J usage is TRBJ2-1; maybe TRBD1 (6 bases). CDR3 length: 15 residues. V shed 4 bases and J shed 5 bases, with 16 bases lying between them. Germline V gene lookup returns CDR1 SGHRS and CDR2 YFSETQ. The CDR3 spells CASSHWTAWHNEQFF. DNA for the CDR3: TGCGCCAGCAGCCACTGGACAGCCTGGCACAATGAGCAGTTCTTC. Filled out from reference TRBV5-1 and TRBJ2-1, the complete variable domain reads KAGVTQTPRYLIKTRGQQVTLSCSPISGHRSVSWYQQTPGQGLQFLFEYFSETQRNKGNFPGRFSGRQFSNSRSEMNVSTLELGDSALYLCASSHWTAWHNEQFFGPGTRLTVL.

The chain links TRBV19 to TRBJ2-1; 8 bases are a match to TRBD2. Germline V gene lookup returns CDR1 LNHDA and CDR2 SQIVND (reference sequence). The CDR3 is 15 residues long. Unmatched junction bases numbered 3, after V lost 3 bases and J lost 2 bases. CDR3 DNA: TGTGCCAGTAGTATCAGCGGGAGACCCTACAATGAGCAGTTCTTC. Its translation is CASSISGRPYNEQFF.

The chain links TRBV5-1 to TRBJ1-5; 7 bases are shared with TRBD1. The CDR3 sequence is 15 residues long. Germline V gives CDR1 SGHRS, CDR2 YFSETQ. The J segment lost 9 bases and the V segment lost 5 bases, leaving 14 bases of the junction unmatched. The CDR3 DNA follows: TGCGCCAGCAGGGAGAGCGGACAGGAGGACCGGCCCCAGCATTTT. It codes for CASRESGQEDRPQHF.

The chain uses TRBV5-1 and TRBJ2-7, with a possible D match to TRBD2 (6 bases). CDR3 length equals 16 residues. Between the trimmed V and J ends, which lost 4 bases and 3 bases, there was a span of 20 bases. Germline V gene sequence: CDR1 SGHRS, CDR2 YFSETQ. Written as DNA, the CDR3 is TGCGCCAGCAGCGCCACTTTGGGGGGATACATCTACGAGCAGTACTTC. Its protein is CASSATLGGYIYEQYF. The full variable domain, its missing parts supplied by reference TRBV5-1 and TRBJ2-7, is KAGVTQTPRYLIKTRGQQVTLSCSPISGHRSVSWYQQTPGQGLQFLFEYFSETQRNKGNFPGRFSGRQFSNSRSEMNVSTLELGDSALYLCASSATLGGYIYEQYFGPGTRLTVT.

The chain has TRBV7-3 and TRBJ1-3; 8 bases match TRBD1. CDR3 length equals 16 residues. Germline CDR1 is SGHTA and CDR2 is FQGTGA. The V segment lost 5 bases and the J segment 2 bases; nucleotides outside the gene matches: 8. CDR3 bases: TGTGCCAGCAGCCCTCCGGGACAGGAAGCTGGAAACACCATATATTTT. This encodes CASSPPGQEAGNTIYF.

The rearrangement joins TRBV5-1 to TRBJ2-7; no firm D call. The CDR3 covers 14 residues. The germline V gene encodes CDR1 SGHRS and CDR2 YFSETQ. V was cut by 6 bases and J by 2 bases, with 15 bases left in between. The CDR3 DNA reads as TGCGCCAGCACCCCGGAAGCGTACACCTACGAGCAGTACTTC. Its protein is CASTPEAYTYEQYF.

The chain joins TRBV5-1 to TRBJ2-1, with 7 positions matching TRBD2. The germline V gene has CDR1 SGHRS and CDR2 YFSETQ. V trimming: 5 bases; J trimming: 9 bases; junction bases outside the gene matches: 5. CDR3 length: 12 amino acids. CDR3 sequence reads: CASSGLGPEQFF. In DNA, the CDR3 is TGCGCCAGCAGTGGACTAGGTCCTGAGCAGTTCTTC.

The chain joins TRBV5-4 to TRBJ2-3; weak D call: TRBD2 (6 bases). The CDR3 totals 14 residues. Germline CDR1 reads SGHNT; CDR2 reads YYREEE (reference sequence). The V gene lost 4 bases and the J gene lost 2 bases, with 11 bases spanning the gap. CDR3 in amino acids: CASSPRDSTDTQYF. The DNA for the CDR3 is TGTGCCAGCAGCCCCCGGGACTCCACAGATACGCAGTATTTT.

The chain combines TRBV6-5 with TRBJ1-2; TRBD1 matches at 9 bases. V trimming: 6 bases; J trimming: 2 bases; junction bases outside the gene matches: 7. The CDR3 runs to 15 residues. The germline V gene has CDR1 MNHEY and CDR2 SVGAGI. The CDR3 nucleotides are TGTGCCAGCAGCCCCGACAGGGGGGGAAACTATGGCTACACCTTC. This gives the protein CASSPDRGGNYGYTF.

The V gene is TRBV30, the J gene TRBJ1-5, with a weak D call TRBD1 (5 bases). This CDR3 is 13 amino acids long. CDR1 GTSNPN and CDR2 SVGIG come from the germline V gene (reference sequence). Trimming took off 2 bases at V and 4 bases at J, with 9 bases between the two ends. CDR3 residues: CAWSPGGNQPQHF. The CDR3 DNA follows: TGTGCCTGGAGTCCGGGGGGGAATCAGCCCCAGCATTTT.